This passage covers 21 T cell receptor beta chains from one sample sequenced in a study of beta chain features in type 1 diabetes. The entirety of the isolated RNA underwent reverse transcription, so expressed TCRB transcripts were sequenced. The method was immunoSEQ multiplex PCR; TCRdb's version includes in-frame clones alone and lacks a portion of them. Seen here are roughly 330,000 clones, roughly 11% observed once, and the top ten hold under 0.02%. The sequencing sample was made of naive CD4+ T cells from blood. These receptors were collected from a woman younger than 45 in good health.

This chain joins TRBV10-3 and TRBJ1-1; D unclear. CDR1 is ENHRY and CDR2 is SYGVKD in the germline V gene. The CDR3 spans 14 residues. Trimming removed 3 bases at V and 0 bases at J, with 8 bases between. CDR3 loop: CAISEKQMNTEAFF. The CDR3, as DNA: TGTGCCATCAGTGAAAAACAGATGAACACTGAAGCTTTCTTT.

This clone showed up just a few times. This chain connects TRBV18 to TRBJ2-7; 9 bases map to TRBD1. Germline loops: CDR1 KGHSH, CDR2 LQKENI. The CDR3 loop spans 14 amino acids. Trimming removed 3 bases from V and 3 bases from J; junction bases left unmatched: 3. CDR3 nucleotides: TGTGCCAGCTCACCCCAGGGACAGGGCTACGAGCAGTACTTC. Protein: CASSPQGQGYEQYF.

The J gene is TRBJ2-7, the V gene TRBV13, with D maybe TRBD2 (6 bases). Germline V gene data show CDR1 as PRHDT and CDR2 as FYEKMQ (reference sequence). The CDR3 consists of 14 residues. V gave up 1 base and J gave up 4 bases, with 11 bases separating them. The CDR3 DNA reads TGTGCCAGCAGCTTAGTTGTCGGGAGTTACGAGCAGTACTTC. Translating gives CASSLVVGSYEQYF.

Only a few counts were recorded for this clone. The chain has TRBV13 and TRBJ2-4; D gene ambiguous. Germline assignment: CDR1 PRHDT and CDR2 FYEKMQ (reference sequence). The CDR3 extends over 15 amino acids. The ends were cut back, 0 bases at V and 0 bases at J, with 6 bases in the middle. CDR3 coding DNA: TGTGCCAGCAGCTTAGGCCTAGTAGCCAAAAACATTCAGTACTTC. Translated, it gives CASSLGLVAKNIQYF.

This clone was seen only a few times. The V and J genes are TRBV11-2 and TRBJ2-5; 9 positions agree with TRBD1. This CDR3 comprises 16 residues. With 5 bases clipped from V and 5 bases from J, the junction kept 12 bases outside the gene matches. Germline CDR1 SGHAT, CDR2 FQNNGV. CDR3 DNA: TGTGCCAGCAGCCCAAGGGGACAGGGCCAGGAGGAGACCCAGTACTTC. Residues: CASSPRGQGQEETQYF.

V is TRBV4-3 and J is TRBJ2-3; 8 bases are a match to TRBD1. J gave up 3 bases and V 0 bases, and 11 bases lay outside the gene matches. This CDR3 has 18 residues. The germline CDR1 and CDR2 sequences are LGHNA and YSLEER. CDR3 nucleotides: TGCGCCAGCAGCCAAGATCGGGGGACAGGTAGACCGACAGATACGCAGTATTTT. It translates to CASSQDRGTGRPTDTQYF.

The chain links TRBV6-5 to TRBJ1-3; D gene ambiguous. Per the germline V gene, CDR1 is MNHEY and CDR2 is SVGAGI. The CDR3 is 14 residues long. The germline V and J ends were trimmed by 2 bases and 4 bases, with 9 bases remaining between them. As DNA, the CDR3 is TGTGCCAGCAGTTACGCGGAAGAAGGAAACACCATATATTTT. This gives the protein CASSYAEEGNTIYF.

CDR3 sequence: CASSPGGSSYNEQFF. The CDR3 DNA is TGTGCCAGCAGCCCCGGCGGGAGCTCCTACAATGAGCAGTTCTTC. The rearrangement uses TRBV13 and TRBJ2-1; 7 nucleotides align to TRBD2. The CDR3 length is 15 residues. Germline CDR1 and CDR2: PRHDT and FYEKMQ (reference sequence). V lost 5 bases to trimming and J lost 0 bases; unmatched junction nucleotides: 4.

This clone turned up a few times. The V and J genes are TRBV2 and TRBJ2-7, with D possibly matching TRBD1 (6 bases). The germline V and J ends were trimmed by 6 bases and 2 bases, with 14 bases remaining between them. CDR3 length: 14 amino acids. Germline CDR1 SNHLY, CDR2 FYNNEI. The CDR3 bases are TGTGCCAGCAGCCCGGGACATGACCCCTACGAGCAGTACTTC. It translates to CASSPGHDPYEQYF.

This clone came up a few times. J is TRBJ2-7 and V is TRBV5-4; tentative D call: TRBD1 (6 bases). The germline V gene encodes CDR1 SGHNT and CDR2 YYREEE (reference sequence). V was pared by 5 bases and J by 7 bases, with 16 bases between. This CDR3 spans 13 amino acids. The CDR3 reads CASRATGAEEQYF. Here the CDR3 DNA reads TGTGCCAGCAGGGCGACAGGAGCTGAGGAGCAGTACTTC.

The chain employs TRBV28 and TRBJ1-1, with D maybe TRBD1 (6 bases). The CDR3 has 15 amino acids. Trimming took 2 bases from V and 4 from J, leaving 14 bases between them. From germline, CDR1 is MDHEN and CDR2 SYDVKM. The CDR3 sequence: CASSLRSTGSTEAFF. The CDR3 DNA sequence: TGTGCCAGCAGTTTAAGATCGACAGGATCCACTGAAGCTTTCTTT.

This clone showed up just a few times. This chain joins TRBV28 and TRBJ2-1, with 7 bases aligning to TRBD1. V trimming: 6 bases; J trimming: 4 bases; junction bases outside the gene matches: 6. Germline CDR1 is MDHEN and CDR2 is SYDVKM. This CDR3 has 14 residues. For the CDR3, the DNA is TGTGCCAGCAGCCCCACAGGGGCGTACAATGAGCAGTTCTTC. This gives the protein CASSPTGAYNEQFF.

There are a few counts of this clone. The CDR3 sequence is CASSPLAGPNEQFF. As DNA, the CDR3 is TGTGCCAGCTCACCTTTAGCGGGACCTAATGAGCAGTTCTTC. V and J are TRBV18 and TRBJ2-1, with 8 nucleotides matching TRBD2. Germline CDR1 is KGHSH and CDR2 is LQKENI. This CDR3 region has 14 residues. V lost 3 bases and J lost 7; bases outside the gene matches: 5.

The CDR3 DNA reads TGCAGCGTTGTCGAGGAACGGGGAGATACGCAGTATTTT. It translates to CSVVEERGDTQYF. The chain couples TRBV29-1 to TRBJ2-3, with a tentative D call TRBD2 (5 bases). V was pared by 4 bases and J by 5 bases, with 13 bases between. The germline V gene has CDR1 SQVTM and CDR2 ANQGSEA. The CDR3 is 13 amino acids.

This clone was picked up a small number of times. The V gene is TRBV29-1, the J gene TRBJ1-1; 7 bases are shared with TRBD1. Trimming removed 6 bases from V and 9 bases from J; junction bases left unmatched: 10. This CDR3 contains 12 residues. CDR1 SQVTM and CDR2 ANQGSEA come from the germline V gene. The DNA for the CDR3 is TGCAGCGTGGCTGATCCGGGACAGCAAGCTTTCTTT. Encoded protein: CSVADPGQQAFF.

This clone was detected only a few times. The J gene is TRBJ2-7, the V gene TRBV6-6; TRBD2 matches 10 bases. Germline CDR1 and CDR2: MNHNY and SVGAGI (reference sequence). The CDR3 consists of 14 residues. After removal of 5 bases from V and 6 bases from J, the junction contained 7 bases not matched to a gene. The CDR3 sequence: CASSALAGVIEQYF. Written as DNA, the CDR3 is TGTGCCAGCAGTGCTCTAGCGGGAGTTATCGAGCAGTACTTC.

The sample holds a few counts of this clone. The DNA for the CDR3 is TGTGCCAGTTCCTATGTGGCAGGTAATCAGCCCCAGCATTTT. Its protein product is CASSYVAGNQPQHF. The V and J genes are TRBV19 and TRBJ1-5; D not certain. Germline V lookup: CDR1 LNHDA, CDR2 SQIVND (reference sequence). V lost 8 bases and J lost 4, with 15 bases in between. The CDR3 totals 14 residues.

The chain recombines TRBV9 with TRBJ2-6; 10 bases line up with TRBD1. Germline V gene data show CDR1 as SGDLS and CDR2 as YYNGEE. The J segment lost 4 bases and the V segment lost 4 bases, leaving 8 bases of the junction unmatched. The CDR3 has 17 amino acids. The CDR3 spells CASSSRTGGSGANVLTF. For the CDR3, the DNA is TGTGCCAGCAGCTCCCGGACAGGGGGTTCGGGGGCCAACGTCCTGACTTTC.

This chain uses TRBV29-1 with TRBJ2-3; D call uncertain. V lost 3 bases to trimming and J lost 5 bases, with 12 bases between them. CDR3 length: 13 residues. Per germline, CDR1 SQVTM and CDR2 ANQGSEA. The CDR3 loop is CSVDGSGGDTQYF. As DNA, the CDR3 is TGCAGCGTTGACGGATCGGGTGGAGATACGCAGTATTTT.

The CDR3 DNA sequence: TGTGCCAGCAGCTTAGTAGCGGATAGCAATCAGCCCCAGCATTTT. Amino acid sequence: CASSLVADSNQPQHF. The chain combines TRBV7-6 with TRBJ1-5; D uncertain. The CDR3 extends over 15 amino acids. The ends were cut back, 1 base at V and 0 bases at J, with 7 bases in the middle. Germline V gives CDR1 SGHVS, CDR2 FNYEAQ.

This clone was recorded only once. The V call is TRBV6-4, the J call TRBJ2-2; D gene uncertain. This CDR3 contains 14 residues. Per germline, CDR1 MRHNA and CDR2 SNTAGT. Trimming took off 4 bases at V and 1 base at J, with 7 bases between the two ends. The CDR3 sequence: CASSVQRNTGELFF. In DNA, the CDR3 is TGTGCCAGCAGTGTCCAGCGGAACACCGGGGAGCTGTTTTTT.